These 12 T cell receptor beta chains were sequenced from one sample in a study of blood T cell repertoires in COVID-19. Sequencing was performed with immunoSEQ multiplex PCR; in TCRdb, only in-frame clones are kept and a portion is missing. Of some 15,000 clones in the sample, about four fifths were seen once. The sequenced sample was peripheral blood. These receptors came from a man aged 60 to 75 with acute or convalescent COVID-19.

This clone was detected only a few times. The chain carries TRBV7-9 and TRBJ1-4; D remains unclear. V was cut by 3 bases and J by 7 bases, with 9 bases left in between. CDR3 size: 13 residues. Germline V CDR1 and CDR2: SEHNR, FQNEAQ (reference sequence). In nucleotides, the CDR3 is TGTGCCAGCAGCTTTAGTGGAGGTGAAAAACTGTTTTTT. This gives the protein CASSFSGGEKLFF.

The chain carries TRBV7-2 and TRBJ1-5; 7 nucleotides line up with TRBD1. The germline V gene encodes CDR1 SGHTA and CDR2 FQGNSA. The CDR3 sequence is 17 residues long. Trimming took 5 bases from V and 0 from J; bases not matched to a gene: 10. The chain's CDR3 is CASSVRTGVYSNQPQHF. The CDR3 DNA follows: TGTGCCAGCAGCGTACGAACAGGGGTATATAGCAATCAGCCCCAGCATTTT.

The V and J genes are TRBV5-4 and TRBJ2-1; the match to TRBD2 covers 14 bases. The CDR3 length is 14 residues. Germline lookup yields CDR1 SGHNT and CDR2 YYREEE (reference sequence). Trimming took 4 bases from V and 11 from J; bases not matched to a gene: 5. The CDR3 reads CASSQGLAGGQQFF. For the CDR3, the DNA is TGTGCCAGCAGCCAAGGACTAGCGGGGGGACAGCAGTTCTTC.

The V gene is TRBV6-2 or TRBV6-3, the J gene TRBJ1-2; D might be TRBD1 (5 bases). The CDR3 covers 14 residues. V was trimmed by 1 base and J by 3 bases, leaving 9 bases between them. Germline V gene sequence: CDR1 MNHEY, CDR2 SVGEGT. As DNA, the CDR3 is TGTGCCAGCAGTTACTACGACAGAGACTATGGCTACACCTTC. Its protein product is CASSYYDRDYGYTF.

V and J are TRBV20-1 and TRBJ1-2; perhaps TRBD1 as D (6 bases). Germline V gives CDR1 DFQATT, CDR2 SNEGSKA (reference sequence). This CDR3 is 12 amino acids long. V was pared by 3 bases and J by 8 bases, with 13 bases between. CDR3: CSASSQGLGYTF. CDR3 nucleotide sequence: TGCAGTGCTAGTTCTCAGGGGCTAGGCTACACCTTC.

The CDR3 DNA sequence: TGTGCCAGCAGCTTAGCGGTCGAGAAAAACATTCAGTACTTC. Translating it yields CASSLAVEKNIQYF. This chain uses TRBV13 with TRBJ2-4; D not resolved. The V gene's germline CDR1 is PRHDT and CDR2 FYEKMQ (reference sequence). The CDR3 has 14 residues. Trimming stripped 1 base from V and 4 bases from J, with 8 bases between.

This clone is medium-sized (0.01 to 0.1%) by share. The chain is built from TRBV5-1 and TRBJ1-1, with TRBD1 matching over 7 bases. Germline V gene data show CDR1 as SGHRS and CDR2 as YFSETQ. V lost 4 bases to trimming and J lost 2 bases; unmatched junction nucleotides: 8. This CDR3 has 15 amino acids. The DNA for the CDR3 is TGCGCCAGCAGCGATCGACAGGGTATAAACACTGAAGCTTTCTTT. Its protein is CASSDRQGINTEAFF.

This clone was seen a few times. The J gene is TRBJ1-3, the V gene TRBV5-1; TRBD1 matches at 7 bases. Per germline, CDR1 SGHRS and CDR2 YFSETQ. This CDR3 spans 14 amino acids. Unmatched junction bases numbered 1, after V lost 4 bases and J lost 0 bases. This CDR3 reads CASSTGVSGNTIYF. The DNA of the CDR3 is TGCGCCAGCAGCACAGGGGTCTCTGGAAACACCATATATTTT.

This rearrangement joins TRBV9 to TRBJ2-7, with TRBD2 as a possible D gene (5 bases). The CDR3 extends over 15 amino acids. Looked up from germline, CDR1 is SGDLS and CDR2 is YYNGEE. The ends were cut back, 0 bases at V and 0 bases at J, with 10 bases in the middle. The CDR3 reads CASSVGGDISYEQYF. DNA of the CDR3: TGTGCCAGCAGCGTAGGGGGAGATATCTCCTACGAGCAGTACTTC.

This rearrangement joins TRBV27 to TRBJ2-5, with TRBD2 identical over 12 bases. This CDR3 spans 15 amino acids. The germline V gene has CDR1 MNHEY and CDR2 SMNVEV (reference sequence). Losses at the gene ends were 5 bases for V and 6 bases for J; bases not matched to a gene: 7. The CDR3 coding sequence is TGTGCCAGCAGTCTGACTAGCGGGAGTCTAAAGACCCAGTACTTC. This sequence encodes CASSLTSGSLKTQYF.

The chain links TRBV11-2 to TRBJ2-1, with D unresolved. V lost 6 bases and J 3 bases, leaving 9 bases between the germline ends. Germline V gene data show CDR1 as SGHAT and CDR2 as FQNNGV. The CDR3 covers 13 residues. CDR3 loop: CASRPLDYNEQFF. The CDR3 DNA sequence: TGTGCCAGCAGACCCTTAGACTACAATGAGCAGTTCTTC. Full variable domain (remainder filled in from reference TRBV11-2 and TRBJ2-1): EAGVAQSPRYKIIEKRQSVAFWCNPISGHATLYWYQQILGQGPKLLIQFQNNGVVDDSQLPKDRFSAERLKGVDSTLKIQPAKLEDSAVYLCASRPLDYNEQFFGPGTRLTVL.

This clone was recorded once. The genes are TRBV11-3 and TRBJ1-5; D remains unclear. Germline CDR1 is SGHNT and CDR2 is YENEEA. The CDR3 consists of 13 residues. Trimming left V 5 bases short and J 5 bases short, with 10 bases between. The chain's CDR3 is CASSRTGYQPQHF. CDR3 in DNA: TGTGCCAGCAGCCGGACGGGGTATCAGCCCCAGCATTTT.